These T cell receptor beta chains were read from a single sample in a study of blood T cell repertoires in COVID-19. Method: immunoSEQ multiplex PCR; TCRdb's copy keeps in-frame clones and lacks some. The sample yields fewer than 300,000 clones, about four fifths seen once. The sample was peripheral blood. These receptors were obtained from an older woman with active or convalescent COVID-19. The CDR3 runs from the conserved cysteine through the conserved F or W. The D gene is left open where the match is weak. The listing skips clone size in some rows; elsewhere it reads once, few, many or a size class.

clone_size: .; j_call: TRBJ2-7; v_call: TRBV5-6; d_call: TRBD1; cdr3_length: 12; cdr3_aa: CASRRTGGEQYF; cdr3_nt: TGTGCCAGCAGAAGGACAGGGGGTGAGCAGTACTTC
clone_size: .; j_call: TRBJ2-1; v_call: TRBV3-1/TRBV3-2; d_call: .; cdr3_length: 15; cdr3_aa: CASSHDSGTYNEQFF; cdr3_nt: TGTGCCAGCAGCCATGATAGCGGTACCTACAATGAGCAGTTCTTC
clone_size: .; j_call: TRBJ2-1; v_call: TRBV10-3; d_call: TRBD2; cdr3_length: 20; cdr3_aa: CAISEPQTSGGGRSYNEQFF; cdr3_nt: TGTGCCATCAGTGAGCCGCAGACTAGCGGGGGGGGCCGCTCCTACAATGAGCAGTTCTTC
clone_size: few; j_call: TRBJ1-5; v_call: TRBV27; d_call: TRBD1; cdr3_length: 15; cdr3_aa: CASSPGTGGKQPQHF; cdr3_nt: TGTGCCAGCAGTCCTGGGACAGGGGGTAAACAGCCCCAGCATTTT
clone_size: few; j_call: TRBJ2-3; v_call: TRBV6-5; d_call: .; cdr3_length: 14; cdr3_aa: CASRQHRGTDTQYF; cdr3_nt: TGTGCCAGCAGGCAGCACAGAGGCACAGATACGCAGTATTTT
clone_size: .; j_call: TRBJ1-2; v_call: TRBV6-5; d_call: .; cdr3_length: 14; cdr3_aa: CASSYIDRNYGYTF; cdr3_nt: TGTGCCAGCAGTTACATCGACAGGAACTATGGCTACACCTTC
clone_size: .; j_call: TRBJ1-3; v_call: TRBV7-2; d_call: .; cdr3_length: 14; cdr3_aa: CASSFTLSGNTIYF; cdr3_nt: TGTGCCAGCAGCTTTACTCTGTCTGGAAACACCATATATTTT
clone_size: once; j_call: TRBJ1-1; v_call: TRBV7-9; d_call: TRBD1; cdr3_length: 14; cdr3_aa: CASSRTGGNTEAFF; cdr3_nt: TGTGCCAGCAGCAGGACAGGGGGGAACACTGAAGCTTTCTTT
clone_size: .; j_call: TRBJ1-6; v_call: TRBV7-2; d_call: .; cdr3_length: 15; cdr3_aa: CASSLWGGDTSPLHF; cdr3_nt: TGTGCCAGCAGCTTATGGGGGGGGGACACTTCACCCCTCCACTTT
clone_size: .; j_call: TRBJ2-5; v_call: TRBV5-1; d_call: .; cdr3_length: 14; cdr3_aa: CASSLVSEQETQYF; cdr3_nt: TGCGCCAGCAGCTTGGTATCCGAGCAAGAGACCCAGTACTTC
clone_size: .; j_call: TRBJ2-1; v_call: TRBV9; d_call: .; cdr3_length: 12; cdr3_aa: CASSGAGGEQFF; cdr3_nt: TGTGCCAGCAGCGGTGCCGGCGGTGAGCAGTTCTTC
clone_size: .; j_call: TRBJ2-7; v_call: TRBV7-2; d_call: TRBD1; cdr3_length: 13; cdr3_aa: CASSYPDRDEQYF; cdr3_nt: TGTGCCAGCAGCTACCCGGACAGGGACGAGCAGTACTTC
clone_size: .; j_call: TRBJ2-7; v_call: TRBV14; d_call: .; cdr3_length: 15; cdr3_aa: CASSQPGAVSYEQYF; cdr3_nt: TGTGCCAGCAGCCAACCAGGGGCGGTCTCCTACGAGCAGTACTTC
clone_size: once; j_call: TRBJ2-7; v_call: TRBV11-2; d_call: .; cdr3_length: 15; cdr3_aa: CASSGGGTAFYEQYF; cdr3_nt: TGTGCCAGCAGCGGAGGCGGGACAGCCTTTTACGAGCAGTACTTC
clone_size: .; j_call: TRBJ2-4; v_call: TRBV7-8; d_call: .; cdr3_length: 13; cdr3_aa: CASSLGGFIGQYF; cdr3_nt: TGTGCCAGCAGCCTGGGTGGGTTTATCGGGCAGTACTTC
clone_size: once; j_call: TRBJ1-6; v_call: TRBV12-5; d_call: TRBD1; cdr3_length: 16; cdr3_aa: CASGHPFGQGNSPLHF; cdr3_nt: TGTGCTAGTGGTCACCCGTTCGGACAGGGTAATTCACCCCTCCACTTT
clone_size: .; j_call: TRBJ2-5; v_call: TRBV27; d_call: TRBD1; cdr3_length: 16; cdr3_aa: CASSLRGQGDQETQYF; cdr3_nt: TGTGCCAGCAGTTTAAGGGGACAGGGGGACCAAGAGACCCAGTACTTC
clone_size: .; j_call: TRBJ2-2; v_call: TRBV6-2/TRBV6-3; d_call: TRBD1; cdr3_length: 18; cdr3_aa: CASSYDNRGVGWPGELFF; cdr3_nt: TGTGCCAGCAGTTACGATAACAGGGGCGTTGGTTGGCCCGGGGAGCTGTTTTTT
clone_size: .; j_call: TRBJ2-1; v_call: TRBV7-9; d_call: .; cdr3_length: 14; cdr3_aa: CASSLLLLVDEQFF; cdr3_nt: TGTGCCAGCAGCTTACTCTTACTAGTCGATGAGCAGTTCTTC
clone_size: .; j_call: TRBJ1-4; v_call: TRBV18; d_call: TRBD1; cdr3_length: 19; cdr3_aa: CASSSRSGGDATTNEKLFF; cdr3_nt: TGTGCCAGCTCATCCCGTTCAGGGGGAGACGCCACAACTAATGAAAAACTGTTTTTT
clone_size: .; j_call: TRBJ2-3; v_call: TRBV2; d_call: TRBD2; cdr3_length: 15; cdr3_aa: CASSRRDGGADTQYF; cdr3_nt: TGTGCCAGCAGCCGCCGGGACGGGGGGGCAGATACGCAGTATTTT
clone_size: .; j_call: TRBJ2-1; v_call: TRBV6-1; d_call: TRBD1; cdr3_length: 15; cdr3_aa: CASSETGTAYNEQFF; cdr3_nt: TGTGCCAGCAGTGAAACGGGGACAGCCTACAATGAGCAGTTCTTC
clone_size: .; j_call: TRBJ2-1; v_call: TRBV5-1; d_call: TRBD1; cdr3_length: 13; cdr3_aa: CASSLEGGIRQFF; cdr3_nt: TGCGCCAGCAGCTTGGAAGGGGGCATTAGGCAGTTCTTC
clone_size: .; j_call: TRBJ2-7; v_call: TRBV4-2; d_call: .; cdr3_length: 16; cdr3_aa: CASSQLSGLTGYEQYF; cdr3_nt: TGTGCCAGCAGCCAACTAAGCGGTCTGACAGGATACGAGCAGTACTTC
clone_size: .; j_call: TRBJ1-5; v_call: TRBV2; d_call: .; cdr3_length: 15; cdr3_aa: CASSEAGLENQPQHF; cdr3_nt: TGTGCCAGCAGTGAGGCGGGGCTCGAGAATCAGCCCCAGCATTTT
clone_size: .; j_call: TRBJ1-1; v_call: TRBV30; d_call: TRBD1; cdr3_length: 13; cdr3_aa: CAWSVTGGIRAFF; cdr3_nt: TGTGCCTGGAGTGTAACAGGGGGCATTCGAGCTTTCTTT
clone_size: .; j_call: TRBJ2-1; v_call: TRBV27; d_call: .; cdr3_length: 14; cdr3_aa: CASSLFRGRYEQFF; cdr3_nt: TGTGCCAGCAGTTTGTTCAGGGGCCGGTATGAGCAGTTCTTC
clone_size: .; j_call: TRBJ1-1; v_call: TRBV5-6; d_call: .; cdr3_length: 14; cdr3_aa: CASSLVFQGGEAFF; cdr3_nt: TGTGCCAGCAGCTTGGTTTTCCAGGGAGGTGAAGCTTTCTTT
clone_size: .; j_call: TRBJ2-7; v_call: TRBV18; d_call: TRBD2; cdr3_length: 15; cdr3_aa: CASSPGLAGAYEQYF; cdr3_nt: TGTGCCAGCTCACCGGGACTAGCGGGGGCCTACGAGCAGTACTTC
clone_size: .; j_call: TRBJ1-3; v_call: TRBV4-1; d_call: .; cdr3_length: 17; cdr3_aa: CASSQGGQFTSGNTIYF; cdr3_nt: TGCGCCAGCAGCCAAGGAGGACAGTTTACCTCTGGAAACACCATATATTTT
clone_size: .; j_call: TRBJ2-1; v_call: TRBV3-1/TRBV3-2; d_call: .; cdr3_length: 14; cdr3_aa: CASSQGATVREQFF; cdr3_nt: TGTGCCAGCAGCCAAGGGGCTACGGTCCGGGAGCAGTTCTTC
clone_size: .; j_call: TRBJ2-7; v_call: TRBV9; d_call: TRBD1; cdr3_length: 13; cdr3_aa: CASRRQGAFEQYF; cdr3_nt: TGTGCCAGCAGACGACAGGGGGCGTTCGAGCAGTACTTC
clone_size: .; j_call: TRBJ1-2; v_call: TRBV28; d_call: TRBD1; cdr3_length: 13; cdr3_aa: CASRDRNFYGYTF; cdr3_nt: TGTGCCAGCCGGGACAGGAATTTCTATGGCTACACCTTC
clone_size: .; j_call: TRBJ2-3; v_call: TRBV5-1; d_call: .; cdr3_length: 18; cdr3_aa: CASSLTPADWTSTDTQYF; cdr3_nt: TGCGCCAGCAGCTTAACTCCCGCTGACTGGACTAGCACAGATACGCAGTATTTT
clone_size: .; j_call: TRBJ1-1; v_call: TRBV3-1/TRBV3-2; d_call: .; cdr3_length: 14; cdr3_aa: CASSHSRGNTEAFF; cdr3_nt: TGTGCCAGCAGCCATAGCAGGGGGAACACTGAAGCTTTCTTT
clone_size: .; j_call: TRBJ2-1; v_call: TRBV11-1; d_call: TRBD1; cdr3_length: 16; cdr3_aa: CASSPGGRGSYNEQFF; cdr3_nt: TGTGCCAGCAGCCCAGGGGGACGGGGCTCCTACAATGAGCAGTTCTTC
clone_size: .; j_call: TRBJ1-6; v_call: TRBV6-5; d_call: TRBD1; cdr3_length: 14; cdr3_aa: CASTATGRNSPLHF; cdr3_nt: TGTGCCAGCACCGCGACAGGGCGCAATTCACCCCTCCACTTT
clone_size: .; j_call: TRBJ2-3; v_call: TRBV5-1; d_call: TRBD2; cdr3_length: 18; cdr3_aa: CASSLEASGITSTDTQYF; cdr3_nt: TGCGCCAGCAGCTTGGAAGCTAGCGGTATAACTAGCACAGATACGCAGTATTTT
clone_size: .; j_call: TRBJ1-6; v_call: TRBV5-1; d_call: .; cdr3_length: 15; cdr3_aa: CASSRILDGNSPLHF; cdr3_nt: TGCGCCAGCAGCCGCATCCTCGACGGGAATTCACCCCTCCACTTT
clone_size: once; j_call: TRBJ1-1; v_call: TRBV7-3; d_call: TRBD1; cdr3_length: 14; cdr3_aa: CASSLKQGVGEAFF; cdr3_nt: TGTGCCAGCAGCTTAAAACAGGGGGTTGGTGAAGCTTTCTTT
clone_size: .; j_call: TRBJ1-1; v_call: TRBV6-1; d_call: TRBD1; cdr3_length: 14; cdr3_aa: CASSQAGQVVKAFF; cdr3_nt: TGTGCCAGCAGTCAAGCAGGACAGGTCGTTAAGGCTTTCTTT
clone_size: .; j_call: TRBJ1-5; v_call: TRBV21-1; d_call: .; cdr3_length: 18; cdr3_aa: CASSKGDRTEYSNQPQHF; cdr3_nt: TGTGCCAGCAGCAAAGGAGATCGGACAGAGTATAGCAATCAGCCCCAGCATTTT
clone_size: .; j_call: TRBJ2-1; v_call: TRBV2; d_call: .; cdr3_length: 15; cdr3_aa: CASSDPTRGGNEQFF; cdr3_nt: TGTGCCAGCAGTGACCCTACCCGCGGTGGCAATGAGCAGTTCTTC
clone_size: .; j_call: TRBJ1-5; v_call: TRBV24-1; d_call: TRBD1; cdr3_length: 14; cdr3_aa: CATSDSRTGQPQHF; cdr3_nt: TGTGCCACCAGTGATTCGCGGACAGGTCAGCCCCAGCATTTT
clone_size: .; j_call: TRBJ2-3; v_call: TRBV5-1; d_call: .; cdr3_length: 15; cdr3_aa: CASTGRDPRTDTQYF; cdr3_nt: TGCGCCAGCACTGGGCGGGACCCCCGCACAGATACGCAGTATTTT
clone_size: many; j_call: TRBJ2-2; v_call: TRBV19; d_call: TRBD1; cdr3_length: 12; cdr3_aa: CASSTPGQGVFF; cdr3_nt: TGTGCCAGTAGTACCCCGGGACAGGGTGTGTTTTTT
clone_size: .; j_call: TRBJ2-5; v_call: TRBV5-1; d_call: TRBD2; cdr3_length: 15; cdr3_aa: CASSLALGGAKTQYF; cdr3_nt: TGCGCCAGCAGCTTGGCTCTCGGGGGGGCCAAGACCCAGTACTTC
clone_size: .; j_call: TRBJ1-2; v_call: TRBV6-5; d_call: .; cdr3_length: 13; cdr3_aa: CASSLQGSDGYTF; cdr3_nt: TGTGCCAGCAGTTTACAGGGATCGGACGGCTACACCTTC
clone_size: few; j_call: TRBJ2-6; v_call: TRBV19; d_call: .; cdr3_length: 15; cdr3_aa: CASSISGAGANVLTF; cdr3_nt: TGTGCCAGTAGTATATCGGGGGCTGGGGCCAACGTCCTGACTTTC
clone_size: .; j_call: TRBJ1-2; v_call: TRBV11-2; d_call: TRBD1; cdr3_length: 16; cdr3_aa: CASKKTQGAYDYGYTF; cdr3_nt: TGTGCCAGCAAGAAGACCCAGGGGGCGTATGACTATGGCTACACCTTC
clone_size: .; j_call: TRBJ2-1; v_call: TRBV5-4; d_call: TRBD2; cdr3_length: 15; cdr3_aa: CASSSTSGAPNEQFF; cdr3_nt: TGTGCCAGCAGCTCGACTAGCGGGGCCCCCAATGAGCAGTTCTTC
clone_size: many; j_call: TRBJ2-3; v_call: TRBV6-6; d_call: TRBD1; cdr3_length: 14; cdr3_aa: CASRSGGQGDTQYF; cdr3_nt: TGTGCCAGTCGAAGCGGGGGACAGGGGGATACGCAGTATTTT
clone_size: .; j_call: TRBJ1-5; v_call: TRBV18; d_call: .; cdr3_length: 18; cdr3_aa: CASSPPVIRGRGDQPQHF; cdr3_nt: TGTGCCAGCTCACCACCGGTGATCAGGGGTCGGGGGGATCAGCCCCAGCATTTT
clone_size: .; j_call: TRBJ2-3; v_call: TRBV19; d_call: TRBD1; cdr3_length: 17; cdr3_aa: CASSRPRQGGKLDTQYF; cdr3_nt: TGTGCCAGTAGCAGACCTCGACAGGGCGGAAAGTTAGATACGCAGTATTTT